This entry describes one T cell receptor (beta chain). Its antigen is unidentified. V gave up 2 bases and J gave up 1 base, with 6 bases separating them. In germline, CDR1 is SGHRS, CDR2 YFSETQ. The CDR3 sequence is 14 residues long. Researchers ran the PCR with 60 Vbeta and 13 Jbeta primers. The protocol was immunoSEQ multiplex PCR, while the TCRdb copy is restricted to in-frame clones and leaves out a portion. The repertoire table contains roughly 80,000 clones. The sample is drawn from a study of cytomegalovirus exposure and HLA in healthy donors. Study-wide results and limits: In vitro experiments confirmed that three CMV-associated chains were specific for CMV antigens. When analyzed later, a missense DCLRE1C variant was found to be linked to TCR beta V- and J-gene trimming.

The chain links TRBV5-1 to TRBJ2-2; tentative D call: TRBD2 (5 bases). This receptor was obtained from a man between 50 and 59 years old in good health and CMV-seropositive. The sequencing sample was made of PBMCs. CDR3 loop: CASSFAGNTGELFF. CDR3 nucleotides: TGCGCCAGCAGCTTCGCGGGGAACACCGGGGAGCTGTTTTTT.